These 14 T cell receptor beta chains were sequenced from one sample in a study of shared clonotypes between healthy human individuals (TCRdb year 2020). Libraries were prepared through the immunoSEQ multiplex PCR assay. The source is immuneACCESS, and TCRdb retained only in-frame sequences with V and J called. Part of the clones is not carried over; for the studies checked, unresolved V genes explain less than half of this, and the remainder is unexplained. In all, the sample holds around 980,000 clones, and more than 75% of those were seen once. 0.55% to 0.7% of the sample is in the top ten clones. Material: memory CD4+ T cells from PBMCs. This specimen's cell subset or site label, per the study, means: CD45RA-negative fraction. Source of these receptors: a man younger than 30 in good health. Some clones in this sample may be carry-over from other donors' samples.

The chain joins TRBV15 to TRBJ2-2, with unresolved D. V shed 1 base and J shed 0 bases, with 6 bases lying between them. The CDR3 runs 15 residues. CDR1 LNHNV and CDR2 YYDKDF come from the germline V gene (reference sequence). For the CDR3, the DNA is TGTGCCACCAGCAGAGTAGTAGCGAACACCGGGGAGCTGTTTTTT. This encodes CATSRVVANTGELFF.

The chain links TRBV7-3 to TRBJ1-2; unclear D gene. Germline CDR1 and CDR2: SGHTA and FQGTGA. This CDR3 is built from 15 residues. Between the trimmed V and J ends, which lost 5 bases and 5 bases, there was a span of 18 bases. CDR3 loop: CASSPRAGVGYGYTF. Here the CDR3 DNA reads TGTGCCAGCAGCCCTAGGGCCGGAGTGGGTTATGGCTACACCTTC.

The rearrangement links TRBV6-1 to TRBJ1-4, with D possibly being TRBD1 (6 bases). CDR1 MNHNS and CDR2 SASEGT come from the germline V gene. The CDR3 is 16 amino acids. Trimming pared 3 bases from V and 0 bases from J, leaving 11 bases between. CDR3 amino acids: CASSDQRTATNEKLFF. CDR3 coding DNA: TGTGCCAGCAGTGACCAGCGGACAGCAACTAATGAAAAACTGTTTTTT.

The chain uses TRBV2 and TRBJ1-1, with D possibly matching TRBD1 (6 bases). CDR1 SNHLY and CDR2 FYNNEI come from the germline V gene. CDR3 length: 18 amino acids. Trimming removed 8 bases from V and 0 bases from J, with 25 bases in between. CDR3 sequence (DNA): TGTGCCAGCGGCCCATTGAGGGCGAAGGGGGGAATGAACACTGAAGCTTTCTTT. This sequence encodes CASGPLRAKGGMNTEAFF.

The sample holds one count of this clone. This chain links TRBV30 with TRBJ1-1; weak D call: TRBD1 (5 bases). The CDR3 runs 10 residues. V dropped 2 bases and J dropped 9 bases, with 7 bases sitting between them. Per germline, CDR1 GTSNPN and CDR2 SVGIG (reference sequence). This CDR3 is CAWSRGKAFF. The CDR3 DNA reads TGTGCCTGGAGTCGGGGGAAAGCTTTCTTT. Full variable domain (rest looked up from reference TRBV30 and TRBJ1-1): SQTIHQWPATLVQPVGSPLSLECTVEGTSNPNLYWYRQAAGRGLQLLFYSVGIGQISSEVPQNLSASRPQDRQFILSSKKLLLSDSGFYLCAWSRGKAFFGQGTRLTVV.

As to this clone: It is likely a read error, because the conserved phenylalanine at the end of the CDR3 is missing. The chain carries TRBV4-1 and TRBJ1-2; D might be TRBD1 (5 bases). The CDR3 totals 17 residues. Germline CDR1 and CDR2: MGHRA and YSYEKL. The V gene lost 0 bases and the J gene lost 0 bases, with 14 bases spanning the gap. CDR3 amino acids: CASSQDSPGRANYGYTI. The DNA of the CDR3 is TGCGCCAGCAGCCAAGATTCGCCAGGGAGGGCTAACTATGGCTACACCATC.

This clone is a singleton in its sample. The chain combines TRBV2 with TRBJ2-1; 7 nucleotides match TRBD1. V was clipped by 5 bases and J by 0 bases; unmatched bases: 10. Germline V gene lookup returns CDR1 SNHLY and CDR2 FYNNEI. CDR3 size: 17 residues. The CDR3 loop is CASSRNRGKSSYNEQFF. Written as DNA, the CDR3 is TGTGCCAGCAGTCGTAACAGGGGAAAAAGCTCCTACAATGAGCAGTTCTTC.

Notes on this clone: This CDR3 is also generated by other DNA sequences in the sample. The CDR3 sequence is CASSLSRGQPQHF. CDR3 DNA sequence: TGTGCCAGCAGTTTATCAAGGGGACAGCCCCAGCATTTT. The chain employs TRBV28 and TRBJ1-5, with D possibly being TRBD1 (5 bases). The V end was cut by 1 base, the J end by 7 bases, with 8 bases between. Germline CDR1 and CDR2: MDHEN and SYDVKM. This CDR3 has 13 amino acids.

This clone was picked up a small number of times. This chain connects TRBV4-1 to TRBJ1-2; D call uncertain. Looked up from germline, CDR1 is MGHRA and CDR2 is YSYEKL. The CDR3 sequence is 16 residues long. V shed 1 base and J shed 0 bases, with 12 bases lying between them. The CDR3 is CASSQVTGSSNYGYTF. The CDR3 DNA reads TGCGCCAGCAGCCAAGTAACGGGATCCTCTAACTATGGCTACACCTTC.

The chain links TRBV7-9 to TRBJ1-1; 8 nucleotides line up with TRBD1. CDR1 SEHNR and CDR2 FQNEAQ come from the germline V gene (reference sequence). V lost 0 bases and J lost 4; bases outside the gene matches: 1. The CDR3 extends over 14 amino acids. CDR3 loop: CASSLATGATEAFF. The CDR3 bases are TGTGCCAGCAGCTTAGCGACAGGGGCCACTGAAGCTTTCTTT.

The gene calls are TRBV7-9 and TRBJ2-5; D may correspond to TRBD1 or TRBD2 (7 bases each). Trimming stripped 5 bases from V and 4 bases from J, with 20 bases between. Germline V gene lookup returns CDR1 SEHNR and CDR2 FQNEAQ (reference sequence). The CDR3 length is 16 residues. The CDR3 reads CASSQGGASGAETQYF. CDR3 DNA sequence: TGTGCCAGCAGCCAGGGGGGAGCTAGCGGAGCAGAGACCCAGTACTTC.

The chain employs TRBV29-1 and TRBJ2-7, with D maybe TRBD2 (6 bases). The CDR3 is 13 residues long. The germline V gene has CDR1 SQVTM and CDR2 ANQGSEA. Trimming left V 0 bases short and J 12 bases short, with 18 bases between. As DNA, the CDR3 is TGCAGCGTTGAAGAATCGGAGGGAACCACTCGGTACTTC. This encodes CSVEESEGTTRYF.

This CDR3 is CASSRTQNQHEKLFF. DNA of the CDR3: TGTGCCAGCAGCCGCACCCAGAATCAACATGAAAAACTGTTTTTT. This chain connects TRBV28 to TRBJ1-4; D is ambiguous. This CDR3 spans 15 amino acids. V lost 6 bases, J lost 6 bases, and 17 bases lay in between. Germline CDR1 is MDHEN and CDR2 is SYDVKM.

This sequence joins TRBV28 and TRBJ2-7; 7 nucleotides agree with TRBD1. V gave up 3 bases and J gave up 0 bases; unmatched junction bases: 5. This CDR3 spans 15 amino acids. Germline V lookup: CDR1 MDHEN, CDR2 SYDVKM. For the CDR3, the DNA is TGTGCCAGCAGTTTCTACAGGGGAACCTCCTACGAGCAGTACTTC. Translated, it gives CASSFYRGTSYEQYF.